At least ten counts were recorded for the clone carrying this T cell receptor (beta chain). Its antigen is undetermined. The data belong to a study of regulatory T cells in long-lasting Graves disease. Findings of the study overall: Accuracy might have suffered from few samples.

Relying on iRepertoire HTBI primers and Arm-PCR of CDR3 regions, the team built TCR beta libraries. Each CDR3 protein gets one entry after TCRdb re-called the multiplex PCR reads with MiXCR. The sample has around 420,000 distinct CDR3 sequences, approximately 15% seen once. The germline V gene has CDR1 MDHEN and CDR2 SYDVKM. Losses at the gene ends were 5 bases for V and 1 base for J; bases not matched to a gene: 7. CDR3 length: 15 residues. Sample time point: newly diagnosed GD, antithyroid drugs for less than 3 months. PBMC-derived RNA was used for the TCR library. The same data also went into a second study, on T cells in Graves' hyperthyroidism and ophthalmopathy.

Source: peripheral blood mononuclear cells (PBMCs), taken at new diagnosis, from a patient treated with antithyroid drugs. This chain uses TRBV28 with TRBJ1-1; 7 bases agree with TRBD1. This receptor was identified in a woman in her thirties or forties with Graves disease. CDR3 sequence (DNA): TGTGCCAGCAGTCAGACAGGGATAGGGAACACTGAAGCTTTCTTT. Its protein product is CASSQTGIGNTEAFF.